The rows below give T cell receptor beta chains drawn from one sample of a study of cytomegalovirus exposure and HLA in healthy donors. Profiled with immunoSEQ multiplex PCR; TCRdb holds only in-frame clones, not every one. Among 73,000 or so clones listed, more than 80% were seen once. The specimen sequenced was PBMCs. The origin of the receptors is a human donor in good health. Each CDR3 is given with its conserved first and last residue. The order of the fields is D gene, clone size, V gene, J gene, CDR3 protein, CDR3 DNA. A D gene is named only where the DNA matches it firmly. Clone size is given for some rows only: seen once, a few or many times, or a class if the clone is expanded.

NA,few,TRBV19,TRBJ2-2,CASSIWEPGELFF,TGTGCCAGTAGTATTTGGGAGCCCGGGGAGCTGTTTTTT
NA,NA,TRBV6-1,TRBJ1-2,CASSDRLWYGYTF,TGTGCCAGCAGTGACAGGCTGTGGTATGGCTACACCTTC
NA,once,TRBV19,TRBJ2-7,CASSAQAREQYF,TGTGCCAGTAGTGCCCAGGCGAGAGAGCAGTACTTC
NA,NA,TRBV5-4,TRBJ1-6,CASSLKGAVNSPLHF,TGTGCCAGCAGCTTGAAAGGGGCTGTGAATTCACCCCTCCACTTT
NA,few,TRBV6-6,TRBJ2-3,CASSFRREDTQYF,TGTGCCAGCAGTTTCCGGAGAGAAGATACGCAGTATTTT
TRBD1,NA,TRBV5-6,TRBJ2-5,CASSSAGTGGRMTQYF,TGTGCCAGCAGCTCGGCCGGGACAGGGGGAAGAATGACCCAGTACTTC
NA,NA,TRBV2,TRBJ2-4,CASSDRQGGRNIQYF,TGTGCCAGCAGCGATCGTCAGGGGGGCCGAAACATTCAGTACTTC
TRBD1,NA,TRBV19,TRBJ2-7,CASSIGQGEYEQYF,TGTGCCAGTAGTATCGGACAGGGAGAGTACGAGCAGTACTTC
TRBD1,NA,TRBV7-9,TRBJ1-4,CASSLDRDTNEKLFF,TGTGCCAGCAGCCTAGACAGGGATACTAATGAAAAACTGTTTTTT
TRBD1,few,TRBV29-1,TRBJ2-2,CSVRDRETGELFF,TGCAGCGTTAGGGACAGGGAAACCGGGGAGCTGTTTTTT
TRBD1,NA,TRBV10-3,TRBJ2-5,CAISRQGVETQYF,TGTGCCATCAGTAGACAGGGGGTTGAGACCCAGTACTTC
TRBD2,NA,TRBV27,TRBJ2-3,CASIPLAGTDTQYF,TGTGCCAGCATTCCCCTAGCGGGGACAGATACGCAGTATTTT
NA,NA,TRBV2,TRBJ1-2,CASHVGGVNGYPF,TGTGCCAGCCATGTGGGAGGGGTTAATGGCTACCCCTTC
NA,NA,TRBV4-3,TRBJ1-6,CASSQGTNSPLHF,TGCGCCAGCAGCCAAGGGACAAATTCACCCCTCCACTTT
NA,NA,TRBV7-3,TRBJ2-2,CASSLDSNTGELFF,TGTGCCAGCAGCTTGGACAGTAACACCGGGGAGCTGTTTTTT
NA,NA,TRBV6-5,TRBJ2-5,CASGRAGETQYF,TGTGCCAGCGGAAGGGCGGGAGAGACCCAGTACTTC
NA,NA,TRBV5-4,TRBJ1-3,CASSLAGSLPGNTIYF,TGTGCCAGCAGCTTGGCCGGGAGCTTACCTGGAAACACCATATATTTT
NA,NA,TRBV6-1,TRBJ2-7,CASNSLGRGYEQYF,TGTGCCAGCAACTCCCTGGGCAGGGGATACGAGCAGTACTTC
NA,NA,TRBV5-1,TRBJ2-2,CASSLRWARDSRGTGELFF,TGCGCCAGCAGCTTGCGCTGGGCGAGGGATAGCCGGGGGACCGGGGAGCTGTTTTTT
TRBD1,few,TRBV2,TRBJ1-1,CASSWGQGEAFF,TGTGCCAGCAGTTGGGGACAGGGTGAAGCTTTCTTT
TRBD1,NA,TRBV5-1,TRBJ2-7,CASSPIGTGEAYEQYF,TGCGCCAGCAGCCCGATCGGGACAGGGGAGGCCTACGAGCAGTACTTC
NA,NA,TRBV5-4,TRBJ1-2,CASSIAGGSYGYTF,TGTGCCAGCAGCATTGCTGGGGGGAGCTATGGCTACACCTTC
NA,NA,TRBV9,TRBJ2-5,CASSVIGVGGEQYF,TGTGCCAGCAGCGTTATAGGTGTGGGGGGTGAGCAGTACTTC
TRBD1,once,TRBV19,TRBJ2-5,CASSSSGTGGGSETQYF,TGTGCCAGTAGTAGTTCCGGGACAGGGGGAGGTTCGGAGACCCAGTACTTC
NA,NA,TRBV19,TRBJ2-3,CASRDYADTQYF,TGTGCCTCCCGGGATTACGCAGATACGCAGTATTTT